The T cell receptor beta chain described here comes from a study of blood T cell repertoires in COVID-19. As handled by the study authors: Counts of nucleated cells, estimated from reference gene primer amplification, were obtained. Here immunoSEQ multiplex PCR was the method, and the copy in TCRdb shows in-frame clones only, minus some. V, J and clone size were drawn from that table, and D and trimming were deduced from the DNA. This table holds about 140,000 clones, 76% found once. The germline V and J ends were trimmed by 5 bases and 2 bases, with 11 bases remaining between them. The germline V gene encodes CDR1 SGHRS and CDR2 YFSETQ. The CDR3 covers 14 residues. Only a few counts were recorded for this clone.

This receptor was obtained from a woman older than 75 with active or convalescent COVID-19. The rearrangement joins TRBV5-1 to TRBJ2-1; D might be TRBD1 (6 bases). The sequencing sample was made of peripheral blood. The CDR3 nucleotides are TGCGCCAGCAGTCCCGGGACAACCTACAATGAGCAGTTCTTC. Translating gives CASSPGTTYNEQFF.